Listed below are T cell receptor beta chains from one sample, sequenced in a study of human T cells and chemical hapten exposure. TCRdb re-called the RACE reads through MiXCR, storing one row per CDR3 protein. The sample yields about 360,000 distinct CDR3 sequences, more than 4.5% seen once. The sample was whole blood, taken in connection with sensitization to the hapten diphenylcyclopropenone (DPC). These receptors all come from a woman in her fifties or sixties with alopecia areata. Some clones in this sample may be carry-over from other donors' samples. Both conserved end residues are part of each CDR3. D genes are given only for firm matches. A clone size is listed for some rows: how often the clone was seen (once, few, many), or a class if it is expanded.

v_call	cdr3_length	j_call	d_call	clone_size	cdr3_aa	cdr3_nt
TRBV29-1	15	TRBJ2-7	TRBD1	many	CSVEGDRQTSYEQYF	TGCAGCGTTGAGGGGGACAGACAAACCTCCTACGAGCAGTACTTC
TRBV11-2	17	TRBJ2-1	TRBD2	few	CASSSSSGAASLNEQFF	TGTGCCAGCAGCTCCTCTAGCGGGGCCGCCTCTCTCAATGAGCAGTTCTTC
TRBV7-2	15	TRBJ2-5	-	few	CASAKGGGKEETQYF	TGTGCCAGCGCGAAGGGGGGAGGGAAAGAAGAGACCCAGTACTTC
TRBV6-5	15	TRBJ1-5	TRBD1	many	CASSRTGAGSQPQHF	TGTGCCAGCAGCCGGACAGGGGCGGGCAGTCAGCCCCAGCATTTT
TRBV6-6	14	TRBJ2-3	TRBD1	few	CASTGTGDGVTQYF	TGTGCCAGTACCGGGACAGGGGATGGGGTTACGCAGTATTTT
TRBV19	18	TRBJ1-6	TRBD1	-	CASTRGHLSSSYNSPLHF	TGTGCCAGTACCAGGGGGCACCTTTCGAGCTCCTATAATTCACCCCTCCACTTT
TRBV5-1	15	TRBJ2-7	TRBD1	many	CASSPRTGDPNEQYF	TGCGCCAGCAGCCCCCGGACAGGGGACCCCAACGAGCAGTACTTC
TRBV11-2	16	TRBJ2-1	TRBD2	many	CASSLVQGLAGLEQFF	TGTGCCAGCAGCTTAGTTCAGGGACTAGCGGGACTTGAGCAGTTCTTC
TRBV7-9	15	TRBJ2-1	TRBD2	-	CASSPIRLAGNEQFF	TGTGCCAGCAGCCCTATTCGGCTAGCGGGGAATGAGCAGTTCTTC
TRBV12-3/TRBV12-4	18	TRBJ2-5	TRBD2	many	CASSDPVLVAGGQETQYF	TGTGCCAGCTCGGACCCTGTATTGGTAGCGGGGGGCCAAGAGACCCAGTACTTC
TRBV4-1	16	TRBJ2-5	-	few	CASSQDRGGTVETQYF	TGCGCCAGCAGCCAAGATAGAGGGGGGACAGTGGAGACCCAGTACTTC
TRBV6-2/TRBV6-3	17	TRBJ2-3	-	many	CASSYRRRDSTTDTQYF	TGTGCCAGCAGTTACCGAAGACGGGACTCGACCACAGATACGCAGTATTTT
TRBV7-8	15	TRBJ1-1	TRBD1	many	CASSFGGTANTEAFF	TGTGCCAGCAGCTTCGGAGGGACAGCGAACACTGAAGCTTTCTTT
TRBV20-1	11	TRBJ1-1	-	many	CSATVDTEAFF	TGCAGTGCCACAGTGGACACTGAAGCTTTCTTT
TRBV18	17	TRBJ2-1	TRBD2	few	CASSPGLRTSGSNEQFF	TGTGCCAGCTCACCAGGTCTTCGGACTAGCGGGAGCAATGAGCAGTTCTTC
TRBV29-1	11	TRBJ1-1	TRBD1	many	CSVPTGGEAFF	TGCAGCGTCCCGACAGGGGGAGAAGCTTTCTTT
TRBV7-8	18	TRBJ2-1	TRBD2	-	CASSLARLAGGSYNEQFF	TGTGCCAGCAGCTTAGCACGGCTAGCGGGAGGGTCCTACAATGAGCAGTTCTTC
TRBV18	18	TRBJ2-3	TRBD2	many	CASSPLLPQRGSTDTQYF	TGTGCCAGCTCACCACTCCTTCCCCAGCGGGGAAGCACAGATACGCAGTATTTT
TRBV5-4	15	TRBJ2-1	TRBD2	many	CASSLDGGGLNEQFF	TGTGCCAGCAGCTTGGATGGGGGGGGACTCAATGAGCAGTTCTTC
TRBV7-9	14	TRBJ2-2	-	few	CASSPPRGYGELFF	TGTGCCAGCAGCCCCCCGAGGGGGTACGGGGAGCTGTTTTTT
TRBV5-4	13	TRBJ2-1	TRBD1	-	CASSFGQGNEQFF	TGTGCCAGCAGCTTCGGACAGGGCAATGAGCAGTTCTTC
TRBV20-1	13	TRBJ2-7	-	few	CSARGTKTYEQYF	TGCAGTGCTAGAGGTACGAAGACCTACGAGCAGTACTTC
TRBV29-1	15	TRBJ2-3	TRBD2	-	CSVSSSGGAGDTQYF	TGCAGCGTTTCGTCTAGCGGGGGGGCCGGAGATACGCAGTATTTT
TRBV29-1	13	TRBJ1-2	-	many	CSVEGSYSSGYTF	TGCAGCGTTGAGGGTAGCTATTCGAGTGGCTACACCTTC
TRBV5-8	15	TRBJ2-3	TRBD1	many	CASSLVGRGLDTQYF	TGTGCCAGCAGCTTGGTGGGCAGGGGGCTGGATACGCAGTATTTT
TRBV2	15	TRBJ2-3	-	many	CASRLEQQSTDTQYF	TGTGCCAGCAGACTGGAACAGCAGAGCACAGATACGCAGTATTTT
TRBV5-6	14	TRBJ1-5	-	many	CASSRQEINQPQHF	TGTGCCAGCAGCCGACAGGAGATCAATCAGCCCCAGCATTTT
TRBV4-2	16	TRBJ2-1	-	few	CASSQENGGRYNEQFF	TGTGCCAGCAGCCAAGAGAACGGGGGAAGGTACAATGAGCAGTTCTTC
TRBV9	14	TRBJ2-2	TRBD1	few	CASRGTENTGELFF	TGTGCCAGCAGGGGGACAGAGAACACCGGGGAGCTGTTTTTT
TRBV6-2/TRBV6-3	14	TRBJ2-7	TRBD2	many	CASRRLAGFYEQYF	TGTGCCAGCAGGAGACTAGCGGGATTCTACGAGCAGTACTTC
TRBV10-3	14	TRBJ1-5	-	many	CAISGSRVNQPQHF	TGTGCCATCAGTGGCTCCAGGGTCAATCAGCCCCAGCATTTT
TRBV6-2/TRBV6-3	12	TRBJ1-2	-	-	CASTRPADGYTF	TGTGCCAGCACCAGGCCCGCCGATGGCTACACCTTC
TRBV6-6	14	TRBJ2-3	-	many	CASSSYTSTDTQYF	TGTGCCAGCAGTTCCTACACTAGCACAGATACGCAGTATTTT
TRBV6-2/TRBV6-3	13	TRBJ1-5	-	-	CASRGGWNQPQHF	TGTGCCAGCAGAGGAGGGTGGAATCAGCCCCAGCATTTT
TRBV7-8	14	TRBJ1-5	-	many	CASSRDRAAQPQHF	TGTGCCAGCAGCAGGGACCGAGCGGCCCAGCCCCAGCATTTT
TRBV2	14	TRBJ2-2	TRBD2	many	CASRGTSVNGELFF	TGTGCCAGCAGAGGGACTAGCGTTAACGGGGAGCTGTTTTTT
TRBV28	13	TRBJ2-3	-	-	CASSDLGTDTQYF	TGTGCCAGCAGTGACCTAGGAACAGATACGCAGTATTTT
TRBV7-9	16	TRBJ2-2	-	many	CASSLRRTKVPGELFF	TGTGCCAGCAGCTTAAGACGGACTAAGGTTCCCGGGGAGCTGTTTTTT
TRBV30	13	TRBJ1-1	-	-	CAWRGYAYTEAFF	TGTGCCTGGAGGGGGTATGCCTACACTGAAGCTTTCTTT
TRBV28	11	TRBJ1-1	-	-	CASSSQREAFF	TGTGCCAGCAGTTCACAGCGGGAAGCTTTCTTT
TRBV7-9	15	TRBJ1-1	-	many	CASSFFRGSNTEAFF	TGTGCCAGCAGCTTTTTTAGGGGATCGAACACTGAAGCTTTCTTT
TRBV27	15	TRBJ2-2	TRBD1	many	CASSDGTGHTGELFF	TGTGCCAGCAGTGACGGGACAGGGCACACCGGGGAGCTGTTTTTT
TRBV2	16	TRBJ2-3	-	many	CASDGVGGGPQDTQYF	TGTGCCAGTGACGGGGTAGGCGGGGGCCCTCAAGATACGCAGTATTTT
TRBV6-2/TRBV6-3	14	TRBJ2-7	TRBD1	many	CATRPSGQGYEQYF	TGTGCCACCAGGCCGTCGGGACAGGGCTACGAGCAGTACTTC
TRBV7-8	14	TRBJ2-1	-	many	CASSLVSRVDEQFF	TGTGCCAGCAGCTTAGTGTCCAGGGTGGATGAGCAGTTCTTC
TRBV19	13	TRBJ2-5	-	many	CASRSGVGETQYF	TGTGCCAGTAGGTCAGGGGTAGGGGAGACCCAGTACTTC
TRBV9	15	TRBJ2-2	TRBD1	-	CASSSRDRATGELFF	TGTGCCAGCAGCTCCCGGGACAGGGCTACCGGGGAGCTGTTTTTT
TRBV12-3/TRBV12-4	14	TRBJ1-1	-	-	CASSLAGSGVGAFF	TGTGCCAGCAGTTTAGCGGGATCGGGAGTCGGCGCTTTCTTT
TRBV7-9	14	TRBJ2-1	-	-	CASSLEKGPNEQFF	TGTGCCAGCAGCTTAGAAAAGGGCCCGAATGAGCAGTTCTTC